One and the same sample provided the 10 T cell receptor beta chains below, sequenced in a study of T-cell memory formation after mild COVID-19. TCRdb called the 5' RACE reads again in MiXCR, with one record for every CDR3 protein. The sample records about 350,000 distinct CDR3 sequences, roughly an eighth being singletons. The source material was PBMCs or a T cell subset sorted from them (not recorded which). The receptors come from a man in his late teens or twenties who had mild COVID-19 (a few samples of this study predate the infection). Cell type and time point are not known.

This clonotype was detected a few times. The CDR3 nucleotides read TGCAGTGCTAGAGGGCAGACAGAGCCCCAGCATTTT. Translated: CSARGQTEPQHF. V gene TRBV20-1 combines with J gene TRBJ1-5; TRBD1 is a possible D gene (5 bases). The CDR3 has 12 amino acids. V shed 1 base and J shed 8 bases, with 9 bases lying between them. CDR1 is DFQATT, CDR2 SNEGSKA, per germline (reference sequence).

This clonotype turned up a few times. J is TRBJ2-5 and V is TRBV11-3; D is perhaps TRBD2 (6 bases). Per the germline V gene, CDR1 is SGHNT and CDR2 is YENEEA. This CDR3 spans 13 amino acids. Trimming took off 8 bases at V and 4 bases at J, with 14 bases between the two ends. The CDR3 region is CASSDVGGETQYF. CDR3 coding DNA: TGTGCCAGCTCCGATGTGGGGGGAGAGACCCAGTACTTC.

This clonotype was observed many times. The chain is built from TRBV2 and TRBJ1-5, with D possibly matching TRBD1 (5 bases). Germline V gene sequence: CDR1 SNHLY, CDR2 FYNNEI. The CDR3 sequence is 14 residues long. Deletions cut 2 bases from V and 6 bases from J, with 11 bases between. CDR3 loop: CASSEQGGSQPQHF. Written as DNA, the CDR3 is TGTGCCAGCAGTGAACAGGGAGGGAGTCAGCCCCAGCATTTT.

This rearrangement joins TRBV19 to TRBJ2-6; the match to TRBD1 covers 10 bases. The V and J ends lost 6 bases and 0 bases, in that order; junction bases with no gene match: 8. CDR3 length: 18 residues. Per germline, CDR1 LNHDA and CDR2 SQIVND (reference sequence). CDR3 residues: CASRDRDRGFSGANVLTF. DNA of the CDR3: TGTGCCAGTAGGGACCGGGACAGGGGCTTCTCTGGGGCCAACGTCCTGACTTTC.

This clonotype showed up just a few times. This chain connects TRBV28 to TRBJ2-7, with D perhaps being TRBD1 or TRBD2 (6 bases each). This CDR3 is built from 13 residues. Germline values: CDR1 MDHEN, CDR2 SYDVKM. V dropped 8 bases and J dropped 6 bases, with 17 bases sitting between them. CDR3 residues: CASRGQGRGEQYV. The CDR3 DNA reads as TGTGCCAGCCGGGGGCAGGGTAGGGGCGAGCAGTACGTC.

This clonotype appeared many times. The chain links TRBV20-1 to TRBJ1-2, with D possibly being TRBD1 (6 bases). Germline loops: CDR1 DFQATT, CDR2 SNEGSKA (reference sequence). CDR3 size: 13 residues. V lost 5 bases, J lost 4 bases, and 14 bases lay in between. The CDR3 bases are TGCAGTGCTCAGACAGGCCATTTCTATGGCTACACCTTC. Translated: CSAQTGHFYGYTF.

This clonotype was seen a handful of times. V usage is TRBV19 and J usage is TRBJ2-5, with D possibly being TRBD1 (5 bases). Germline V gives CDR1 LNHDA, CDR2 SQIVND (reference sequence). Deletions cut 4 bases from V and 5 bases from J, with 14 bases between. The CDR3 extends over 14 amino acids. The CDR3 sequence is CASSTRQRMETQYF. The DNA for the CDR3 is TGTGCCAGTAGTACGAGACAGAGGATGGAGACCCAGTACTTC.

The chain couples TRBV3-1 to TRBJ2-2; a weak D match, TRBD1 (6 bases). This CDR3 comprises 14 residues. The ends were cut back, 1 base at V and 6 bases at J, with 9 bases in the middle. Germline V gene data show CDR1 as LGHDT and CDR2 as YNNKEL (reference sequence). As DNA, the CDR3 is TGTGCCAGCAGCCAAGCAGGGGCGGCCGGGGAGCTGTTTTTT. Its protein product is CASSQAGAAGELFF.

This clonotype was found a few times. The genes are TRBV6-2 or TRBV6-3 and TRBJ2-7; TRBD1 agrees at 8 bases. CDR1 and CDR2 (germline): MNHEY, SVGEGT. This CDR3 contains 13 residues. After removal of 7 bases from V and 2 bases from J, the junction contained 4 bases not matched to a gene. The CDR3 region is CASKQGVTYEQYV. CDR3 coding DNA: TGTGCCAGCAAACAGGGGGTAACCTACGAGCAGTACGTC.

This chain uses TRBV12-3 or TRBV12-4 with TRBJ2-5; weak D call: TRBD1 (6 bases). V gave up 4 bases and J gave up 7 bases, with 10 bases separating them. The CDR3 covers 12 residues. CDR3 loop: CASSWEGGTQYF. The DNA of the CDR3 is TGTGCCAGCAGTTGGGAAGGGGGGACCCAGTACTTC.